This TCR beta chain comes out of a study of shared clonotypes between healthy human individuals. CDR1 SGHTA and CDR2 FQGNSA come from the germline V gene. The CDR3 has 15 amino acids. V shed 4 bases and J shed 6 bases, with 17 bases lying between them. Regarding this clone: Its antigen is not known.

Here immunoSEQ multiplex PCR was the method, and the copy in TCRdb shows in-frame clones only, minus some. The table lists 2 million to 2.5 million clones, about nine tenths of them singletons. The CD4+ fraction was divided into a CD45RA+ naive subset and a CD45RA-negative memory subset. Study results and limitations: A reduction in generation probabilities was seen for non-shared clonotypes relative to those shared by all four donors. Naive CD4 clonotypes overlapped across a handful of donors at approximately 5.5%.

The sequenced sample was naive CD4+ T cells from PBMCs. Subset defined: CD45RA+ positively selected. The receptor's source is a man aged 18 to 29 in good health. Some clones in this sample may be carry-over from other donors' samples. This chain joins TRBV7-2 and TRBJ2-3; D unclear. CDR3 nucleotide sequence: TGTGCCAGCAGCTCGCGGCTAGAGAGTCTCGATACGCAGTATTTT. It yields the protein CASSSRLESLDTQYF.